This T cell receptor (beta chain) was sequenced in a study of blood T cell repertoires in COVID-19. In the study overall: Whether acute or convalescent, the COVID-19 samples came from the United States, Italy and Spain.

Enrolled through a virtual design, the participants were between 18 and 89 years of age and came from fewer than 30 US areas. Categorization into cohorts depended on clinical history that participants reported. Donors in Cohort 3 who had recovered were those with two negative PCRs, healthcare professional clearance, or resolution of their symptoms. This CDR3 has 17 amino acids. The ends were cut back, 6 bases at V and 5 bases at J, with 25 bases in the middle. CDR1 is SNHLY, CDR2 FYNNEI, per germline. Sequencing used immunoSEQ multiplex PCR; TCRdb keeps in-frame clones, though not all of them. The profile covers more than 250,000 clones, with roughly 86% appearing a single time and over 2.5% taken by the ten largest.

This sequence was found in a woman between 18 and 29 years old who had recovered from COVID-19. Sequenced sample: PBMCs or T cells enriched from blood (not recorded which). The chain couples TRBV2 to TRBJ1-2; D remains ambiguous. As DNA, the CDR3 is TGTGCCAGCAGGGAGGCCCCCGTCTGGGAGGGAAGGTATGGCTACACCTTC. Residues: CASREAPVWEGRYGYTF. The variable domain in full, with the rest retrieved from reference TRBV2 and TRBJ1-2, is EPEVTQTPSHQVTQMGQEVILRCVPISNHLYFYWYRQILGQKVEFLVSFYNNEISEKSEIFDDQFSVERPDGSNFTLKIRSTKLEDSAMYFCASREAPVWEGRYGYTFGSGTRLTVV.